This record looks at one TCR beta chain sequence and its context. The clone's antigen remains unknown. The input lacks base qualities; no much larger clone sits a single base away. RNA was extracted with the RNeasy kit and roughly 0.5 to 1 ug was reverse transcribed using random hexamers. TCR beta CDR3 regions were amplified with the immunoSEQ multiplex PCR assay covering 54 Vbeta and 13 Jbeta segments. Bias from PCR amplification was corrected by using a synthetic template baseline for primer optimization and for computational correction. The study's processing was this. Reads were assigned to V, D and J genes according to IMGT and analyzed in immunoSEQ Analyzer, with only productive sequences retained. To calculate clonality, Shannon entropy was normalized by log2 of the number of productive unique sequences and then subtracted from one. For each patient and control, public and private clones were evaluated within the 100 most prevalent clones. A clone was defined as Susac-specific if it was absent from the healthy and MS cohorts, from more than 850 published viral clones and from other ImmuneACCESS disease sequences. The public reads were run again by TCRdb, first through fastp at Q25 and then through MiXCR, and only productive beta chains were kept. All rows with the same CDR3 protein become a single entry with the most common DNA and genes. TCRdb's processing, not the authors', yielded these V and J calls. The sample records about 200,000 distinct CDR3 sequences, roughly nine tenths of which are singletons. Roughly 0.13% of the sample belongs to the ten largest clones.

V is pared back by 7 bases and J by 9 bases, with 22 bases lying between the germline termini. Via the germline V gene, CDR1 is SGHRS and CDR2 YFSETQ. Inclusive of the bounding cysteine and phenylalanine, the CDR3 is 14 residues long. Of the read, only the CDR3 DNA is kept; its 42 bases are in frame from base 1. High-throughput TCR beta sequencing profiled peripheral blood CD8+ and CD4+ T cells from healthy donors, Susac syndrome patients and multiple sclerosis patients. The multiple sclerosis controls were treatment-naive patients whose relapsing-remitting disease, either stable or active, fulfilled the revised McDonald criteria. Bulk CD8+ and CD4+ T cells were purified by magnetic negative isolation, whereas CD8+ TEMRA cells were enriched by FACS. Blood was collected in EDTA tubes and processed within 24 hours, with PBMCs isolated through density gradient centrifugation. PBMCs intended for TCR sequencing were cryopreserved in liquid nitrogen and were subsequently thawed in a 37 degrees C water bath. The sorted or isolated CD4+, CD8+ and CD8+ TEMRA cells had a purity of 90% or higher.

The data were obtained in a study of CD8 T cells in Susac syndrome (dated by TCRdb to about 2019). About the full investigation: Repertoire sequencing was used to test whether CD8+ T cell activation and differentiation in Susac syndrome was antigen driven. Clonality of the CD8+ T cell repertoire was compared between eleven to twelve healthy donors, approximately 14 Susac syndrome patients and roughly 15 multiple sclerosis patients. The study at large found these results: The number of individuals in the TCR sequencing and HLA analysis was recognized as being relatively small.

The chain employs TRBV5-1 and TRBJ1-1; the D region possibly corresponds to TRBD1 (6 bases align). The clonotype originates from a human donor with multiple sclerosis. The source material was CD8+ T cells from PBMCs. The DNA sequence follows: TGCGCCAGCCGCCCCTGGACAGACCTGACCCAAGCTTTCTTT. Its translation is CASRPWTDLTQAFF.